These T cell receptor beta chains were read from a single sample in a study of OX40 agonist ivuxolimab in advanced cancers. Sequencing used immunoSEQ multiplex PCR; TCRdb keeps in-frame clones, though not all of them. This sample has more than 15,000 clones; over 75% occur once, and the top ten carry 25%. The sequencing here drew on CD4+ or CD8+ T cells sorted from blood, taken in a trial of the OX40 agonist ivuxolimab. The receptor source for this set is an adult with an advanced solid tumor such as melanoma, head and neck, liver or kidney cancer. The CDR3 runs from the conserved cysteine through the conserved F or W. Each record gives: V gene, clone size, J gene, D gene, CDR3 DNA, CDR3 protein. A D gene is named only where the DNA matches it firmly. Some rows have no size entry. The others give once, few or many, or a class for an expanded clone.

TRBV6-4	NA	TRBJ1-1	TRBD1	TGTGCCAGCAGTCGGACAGGGAACACTGAAGCTTTCTTT	CASSRTGNTEAFF
TRBV10-3	NA	TRBJ2-7	NA	TGTGCCATCAGTGAGTCGTTAACTCCCTCAGGGGATTTGGGCGAGCAGTACTTC	CAISESLTPSGDLGEQYF
TRBV23-1	NA	TRBJ1-5	NA	TGCGCCAGCAGTCCGGGACCCCGCAATCAGCCCCAGCATTTT	CASSPGPRNQPQHF
TRBV27	few	TRBJ2-2	TRBD1	TGTGCCAGCAGTTTATTGGGACAGGGGAACACCGGGGAGCTGTTTTTT	CASSLLGQGNTGELFF
TRBV30	NA	TRBJ2-5	NA	TGTGCCTGGAGTGTTGAGAGGGCCAGGAAAGAGACCCAGTACTTC	CAWSVERARKETQYF
TRBV7-8	NA	TRBJ1-4	TRBD1	TGTGCCAGCAGCCCGAACACGCTACAGGGGGCTAATGAAAAACTGTTTTTT	CASSPNTLQGANEKLFF
TRBV4-1	NA	TRBJ2-2	TRBD2	TGCGCCAGCAGCCCAGGTCTAGCGGACACCGGGGAGCTGTTTTTT	CASSPGLADTGELFF
TRBV5-5	NA	TRBJ2-7	TRBD1	TGTGCCAGCAGCATTGGGACAGGGGGCTTCGAGCAGTACTTC	CASSIGTGGFEQYF
TRBV19	NA	TRBJ2-1	NA	TGTGCCAGTAGTAATGGGCAGGCGATCCCATACAATGAGCAGTTCTTC	CASSNGQAIPYNEQFF
TRBV7-8	NA	TRBJ1-2	NA	TGTGCCAGCAGCTTAGCACCGACGGACAGTGTTGACTATGGCTACACCTTC	CASSLAPTDSVDYGYTF
TRBV9	NA	TRBJ1-1	NA	TGTGCCAGCAGCGTAGCCGGGGGGGTAAGGAACACTGAAGCTTTCTTT	CASSVAGGVRNTEAFF
TRBV20-1	NA	TRBJ2-7	NA	TGCAGTGCTACAGGGGGGATCCAGCAGTACTTC	CSATGGIQQYF
TRBV15	NA	TRBJ1-4	TRBD1	TGTGCCACCAGCAGCTACAGGGGGGATGAAAAACTGTTTTTT	CATSSYRGDEKLFF
TRBV10-2	NA	TRBJ2-7	NA	TGCGCCAGCTTGGGGGGGCTCGAGCAGTACTTC	CASLGGLEQYF
TRBV6-1	NA	TRBJ2-7	NA	TGTGCCAGCAGTGGGGTAGGGCAGACATGGACTTACGAGCAGTACTTC	CASSGVGQTWTYEQYF
TRBV14	NA	TRBJ1-5	NA	TGTGCCAGCAGCCAAGGGTCAGGGATGAATCAGCCCCAGCATTTT	CASSQGSGMNQPQHF
TRBV2	NA	TRBJ1-1	TRBD1	TGTGCCAGCAGTGAATGGGGACAGGGGGCTGATATGAACACTGAAGCTTTCTTT	CASSEWGQGADMNTEAFF
TRBV5-4	NA	TRBJ2-5	TRBD2	TGTGCCAGCACCTGGGGGGTAGCGGGGGTTTTAGAGACCCAGTACTTC	CASTWGVAGVLETQYF
TRBV7-9	NA	TRBJ2-3	NA	TGTGCCAGCAGCTTAGAGTGGGGGAATACGCAGTATTTT	CASSLEWGNTQYF
TRBV5-6	few	TRBJ2-7	NA	TGTGCCAGCATCTCATTGGGGGGTCCGACAGGGTGGCACGAGCAGTACTTC	CASISLGGPTGWHEQYF
TRBV9	NA	TRBJ2-3	TRBD2	TGTGCCAGCAGCGCGTGGGGCGGGGGGCTCACAGATACGCAGTATTTT	CASSAWGGGLTDTQYF
TRBV5-1	NA	TRBJ2-7	NA	TGCGCCAGCAGCTTTGGAGGGGAAACCTACGAGCAGTACTTC	CASSFGGETYEQYF
TRBV30	NA	TRBJ2-5	TRBD2	TGTGCCTGGAGTGAACTAGCGGGGACTGAAACGTACCAAGAGACCCAGTACTTC	CAWSELAGTETYQETQYF
TRBV6-1	NA	TRBJ2-5	TRBD2	TGTGCCAGCAGTGGGCTAGCGGGGGGCCAAGAGACCCAGTACTTC	CASSGLAGGQETQYF
TRBV7-9	NA	TRBJ2-3	NA	TGTGCCACCGAGGGGATTTCCACAGATACGCAGTATTTT	CATEGISTDTQYF
TRBV7-9	NA	TRBJ2-1	NA	TGTGCCAGCAGCCCACCCACGGGGAATGAGCAGTTCTTC	CASSPPTGNEQFF
TRBV28	NA	TRBJ2-7	NA	TGTGCCAGCAGTTCTCTCGACAGGACCTACGAGCAGTACTTC	CASSSLDRTYEQYF
TRBV6-1	once	TRBJ1-4	TRBD1	TGTGCCAGCAGCTTAACAGGGGGGGGTGAAAAACTGTTTTTT	CASSLTGGGEKLFF
TRBV27	NA	TRBJ2-7	NA	TGTGCCAGCAGTTTAGGTGGCAGAAGATACGAGCAGTACTTC	CASSLGGRRYEQYF